These T cell receptor beta chains were read from a single sample in a study of response to subunit inactivated influenza vaccine. TCRdb re-derived calls from the RT-PCR reads in MiXCR, one entry per CDR3 protein. The sample has a few hundred thousand distinct CDR3 sequences; about 10% are singletons. This sample was also put to use in a study of T cells expressing NK-cell markers.

Material: PBMCs from blood, obtained on the day of vaccination. These receptors were taken from a man aged 45-60 years who received an inactivated influenza vaccine. The CDR3 runs from the conserved cysteine through the conserved F or W. A D gene is named only where the DNA matches it firmly. Some rows mark clone size as missing; the rest say once, few, many or name a class of expanded clone.

size	V	D	J	DNA	CDR3
.	TRBV29-1	.	TRBJ1-2	TGCAGCGTTGAAGATATCGGGGAAGGAGGCTACACCTTC	CSVEDIGEGGYTF
.	TRBV13	TRBD2	TRBJ2-2	TGTGCCAGCAGCTCCCGGCTAGCGGTTAACACCGGGGAGCTGTTTTTT	CASSSRLAVNTGELFF
many	TRBV29-1	.	TRBJ2-1	TGCAGCGTTGATGTAGGGGTTGTTAGTGGTGAGCAGTTCTTC	CSVDVGVVSGEQFF
.	TRBV10-3	.	TRBJ1-4	TGTGCCATCAGTGGGGCAGAAAATGAAAAACTGTTTTTT	CAISGAENEKLFF
few	TRBV15	TRBD1	TRBJ2-1	TGTGCCACCAGCAGCTTGGACAGGGCAAATGAGCAGTTCTTC	CATSSLDRANEQFF
many	TRBV10-3	.	TRBJ1-1	TGTGCCATCAGTGAAGGTGGTGACAGCACTGAAGCTTTCTTT	CAISEGGDSTEAFF
few	TRBV20-1	TRBD2	TRBJ2-1	TGCAGTGCTAGCCAGACTAGCGGGGGGGCAATCGAGCAGTTCTTC	CSASQTSGGAIEQFF
.	TRBV20-1	TRBD2	TRBJ2-3	TGCAGTGCTAGAGATCGGGGGGGAAGGCGCACAGATACGCAGTATTTT	CSARDRGGRRTDTQYF
.	TRBV10-3	.	TRBJ2-3	TGTGCCGCCGCAGGGGATTCAGATACGCAGTATTTT	CAAAGDSDTQYF
few	TRBV6-2/TRBV6-3	.	TRBJ2-2	TGTGCCAGCAGTTACTTTCAGGCCACCGGGGAGCTGTTTTTT	CASSYFQATGELFF
few	TRBV5-1	.	TRBJ2-7	TGCGCCAGCAGCTTGGTCGGGACGGGGTCCCGCGAGCAGTACTTC	CASSLVGTGSREQYF
.	TRBV27	.	TRBJ1-2	TGTGCCAGCAGGGGGGCAGCGACTAACTATGGCTACACCTTC	CASRGAATNYGYTF
.	TRBV18	.	TRBJ2-4	TGTGCCAGCTCCCCTCAGGGGGGAAACATTCAGTACTTC	CASSPQGGNIQYF
.	TRBV12-3/TRBV12-4	TRBD2	TRBJ2-1	TGTGCCAGCACCCTGACTAGCGGATTAGCCAATGGGCAGTTCTTC	CASTLTSGLANGQFF
.	TRBV4-3	TRBD2	TRBJ2-3	TGCGCCAGCAGCCAAGATCCCCTAGCGGGAACCACAGATACGCAGTATTTT	CASSQDPLAGTTDTQYF
.	TRBV3-1	.	TRBJ2-5	TGTGCCAGCAGCCAAGCCGAAGTAGGAGAGACCCAGTACTTC	CASSQAEVGETQYF